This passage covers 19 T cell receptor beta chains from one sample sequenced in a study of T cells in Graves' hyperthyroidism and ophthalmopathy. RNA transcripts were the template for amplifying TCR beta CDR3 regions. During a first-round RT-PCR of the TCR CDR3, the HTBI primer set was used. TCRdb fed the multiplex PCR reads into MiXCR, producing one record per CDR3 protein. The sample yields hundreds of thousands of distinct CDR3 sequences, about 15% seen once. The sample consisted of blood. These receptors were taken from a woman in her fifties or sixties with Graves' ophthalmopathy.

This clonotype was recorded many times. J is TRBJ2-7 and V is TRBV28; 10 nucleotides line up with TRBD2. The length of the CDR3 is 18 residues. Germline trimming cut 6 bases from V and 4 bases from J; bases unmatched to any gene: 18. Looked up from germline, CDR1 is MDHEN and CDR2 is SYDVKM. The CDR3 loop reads CASSQAASGRSVWYEQYF. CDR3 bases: TGTGCCAGCAGCCAAGCCGCTAGCGGGAGATCTGTGTGGTACGAGCAGTACTTC.

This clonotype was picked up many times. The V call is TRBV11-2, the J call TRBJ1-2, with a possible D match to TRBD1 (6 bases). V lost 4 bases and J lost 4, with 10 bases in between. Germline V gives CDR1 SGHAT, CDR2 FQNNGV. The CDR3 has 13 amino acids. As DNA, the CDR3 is TGTGCCAGCAGCTCTCAGGGGCCCTATGGCTACACCTTC. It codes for CASSSQGPYGYTF.

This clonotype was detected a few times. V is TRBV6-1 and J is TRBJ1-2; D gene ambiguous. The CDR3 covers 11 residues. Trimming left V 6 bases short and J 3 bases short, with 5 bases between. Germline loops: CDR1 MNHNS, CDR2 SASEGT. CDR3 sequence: CASRKDYGYTF. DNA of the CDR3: TGTGCCAGCAGGAAGGACTATGGCTACACCTTC.

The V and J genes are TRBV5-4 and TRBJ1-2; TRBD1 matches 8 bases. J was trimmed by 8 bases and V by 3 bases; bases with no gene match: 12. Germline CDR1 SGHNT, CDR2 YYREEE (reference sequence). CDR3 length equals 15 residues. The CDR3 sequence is CASSSDRQGTVGYTF. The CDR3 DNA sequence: TGTGCCAGCAGCTCTGATAGACAGGGGACGGTCGGCTACACCTTC.

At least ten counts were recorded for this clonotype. In nucleotides, the CDR3 is TGTGCTAGTGGTACCGGACAGGGCCCCCAGGAGACCCAGTACTTC. Amino acid sequence: CASGTGQGPQETQYF. The chain joins TRBV12-5 to TRBJ2-5; 8 nucleotides line up with TRBD1. V lost 5 bases to trimming and J lost 5 bases; unmatched junction nucleotides: 10. The CDR3 has 15 residues. In germline, CDR1 is LGHNT, CDR2 FRNRAP.

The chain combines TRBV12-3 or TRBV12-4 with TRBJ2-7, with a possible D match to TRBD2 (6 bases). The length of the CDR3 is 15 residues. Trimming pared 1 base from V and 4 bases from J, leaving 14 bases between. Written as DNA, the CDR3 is TGTGCCAGCAGTTTAGAAAGGGACTTCTCTTACGAGCAGTACTTC. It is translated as CASSLERDFSYEQYF.

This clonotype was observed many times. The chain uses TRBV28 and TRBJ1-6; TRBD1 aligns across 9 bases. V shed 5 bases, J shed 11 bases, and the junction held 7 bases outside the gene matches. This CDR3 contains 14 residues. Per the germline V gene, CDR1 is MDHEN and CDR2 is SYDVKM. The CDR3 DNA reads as TGTGCCAGCAGTCCCAAGGGACAGGGCACACCCCTCCACTTT. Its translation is CASSPKGQGTPLHF.

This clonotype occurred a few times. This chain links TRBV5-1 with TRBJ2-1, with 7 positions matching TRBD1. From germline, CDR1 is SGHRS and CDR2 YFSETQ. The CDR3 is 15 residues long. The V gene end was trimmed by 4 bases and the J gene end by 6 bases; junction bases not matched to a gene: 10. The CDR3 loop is CASSTDRVALNEQFF. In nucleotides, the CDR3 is TGCGCCAGCAGCACCGACAGGGTGGCACTCAATGAGCAGTTCTTC.

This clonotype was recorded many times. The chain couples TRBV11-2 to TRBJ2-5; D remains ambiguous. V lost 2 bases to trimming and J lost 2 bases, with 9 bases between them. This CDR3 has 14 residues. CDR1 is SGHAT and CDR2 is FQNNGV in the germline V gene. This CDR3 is CASSLIRAQETQYF. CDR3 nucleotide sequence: TGTGCCAGCAGCTTAATCAGAGCTCAAGAGACCCAGTACTTC.

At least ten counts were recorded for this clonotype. The CDR3 reads CASSYRSQGAGNQPQHF. In DNA, the CDR3 is TGTGCCAGCAGTTACCGATCTCAGGGGGCGGGCAATCAGCCCCAGCATTTT. V is TRBV6-6 and J is TRBJ1-5, with TRBD1 matching over 8 bases. This CDR3 contains 17 residues. Trimming removed 2 bases from V and 2 bases from J; junction bases left unmatched: 8. Germline loops: CDR1 MNHNY, CDR2 SVGAGI (reference sequence).

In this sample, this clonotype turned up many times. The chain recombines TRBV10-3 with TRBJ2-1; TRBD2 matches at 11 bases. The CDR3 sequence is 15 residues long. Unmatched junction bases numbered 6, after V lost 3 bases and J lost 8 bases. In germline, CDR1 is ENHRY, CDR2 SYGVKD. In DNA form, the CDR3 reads TGTGCCATCAGTGATTTAGCGGGGGGGGTCGATGAGCAGTTCTTC. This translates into CAISDLAGGVDEQFF.

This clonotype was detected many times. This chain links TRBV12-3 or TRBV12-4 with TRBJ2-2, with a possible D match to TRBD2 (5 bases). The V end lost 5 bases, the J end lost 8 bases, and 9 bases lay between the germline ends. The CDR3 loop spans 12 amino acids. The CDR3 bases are TGTGCCAGCAGTGGGGAGAGTGGGGAGCTGTTTTTT. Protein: CASSGESGELFF.

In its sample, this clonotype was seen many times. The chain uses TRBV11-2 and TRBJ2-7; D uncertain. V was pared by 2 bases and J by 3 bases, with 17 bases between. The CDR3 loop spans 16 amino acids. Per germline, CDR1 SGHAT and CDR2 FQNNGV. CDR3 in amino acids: CASSLYPPHGSYEQYF. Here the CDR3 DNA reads TGTGCCAGCAGCTTATACCCGCCGCACGGTAGCTACGAGCAGTACTTC.

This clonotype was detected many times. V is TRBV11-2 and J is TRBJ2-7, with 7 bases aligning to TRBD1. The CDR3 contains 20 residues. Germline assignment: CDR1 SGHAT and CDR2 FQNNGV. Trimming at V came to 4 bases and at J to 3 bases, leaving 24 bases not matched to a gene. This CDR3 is CASSYPVGETRDSLLYEQYF. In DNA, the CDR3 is TGTGCCAGCAGCTACCCAGTGGGAGAGACCCGGGACAGCCTACTCTACGAGCAGTACTTC.

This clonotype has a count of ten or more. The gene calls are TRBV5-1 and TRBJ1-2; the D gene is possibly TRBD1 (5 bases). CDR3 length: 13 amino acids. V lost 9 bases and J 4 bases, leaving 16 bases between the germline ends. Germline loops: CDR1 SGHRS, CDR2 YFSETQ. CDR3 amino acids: CATREDILYGYTF. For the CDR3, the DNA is TGCGCCACCAGAGAGGACATACTCTATGGCTACACCTTC.

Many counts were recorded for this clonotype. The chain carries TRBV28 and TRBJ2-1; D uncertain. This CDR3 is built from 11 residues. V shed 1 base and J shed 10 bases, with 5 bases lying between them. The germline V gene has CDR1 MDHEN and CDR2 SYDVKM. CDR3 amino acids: CASSLYLEQFF. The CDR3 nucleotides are TGTGCCAGCAGTTTATACCTAGAGCAGTTCTTC.

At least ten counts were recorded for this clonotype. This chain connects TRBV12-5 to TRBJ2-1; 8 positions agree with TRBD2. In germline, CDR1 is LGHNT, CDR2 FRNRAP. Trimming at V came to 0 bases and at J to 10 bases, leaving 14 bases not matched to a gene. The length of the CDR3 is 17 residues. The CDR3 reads CASGLVVGGLVGREQFF. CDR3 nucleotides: TGTGCTAGTGGTTTGGTGGTTGGGGGACTAGTCGGTCGCGAGCAGTTCTTC.

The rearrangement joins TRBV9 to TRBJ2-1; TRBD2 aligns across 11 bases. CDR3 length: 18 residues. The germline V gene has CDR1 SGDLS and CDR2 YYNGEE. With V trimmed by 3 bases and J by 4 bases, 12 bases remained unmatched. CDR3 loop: CASSASVPGLAVYNEQFF. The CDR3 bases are TGTGCCAGCAGCGCAAGCGTCCCGGGACTAGCGGTATACAATGAGCAGTTCTTC.

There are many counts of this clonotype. The CDR3 reads CASSETGTSGIGEQFF. CDR3 coding DNA: TGCGCCAGCAGCGAAACCGGGACTAGCGGGATAGGTGAGCAGTTCTTC. The chain recombines TRBV5-1 with TRBJ2-1; 13 positions match TRBD2. Germline values: CDR1 SGHRS, CDR2 YFSETQ. The CDR3 totals 16 residues. Trimming cost V 4 bases and J 9 bases; bases outside gene matches: 10. Looking up the rest from reference TRBV5-1 and TRBJ2-1 gives the full variable domain: KAGVTQTPRYLIKTRGQQVTLSCSPISGHRSVSWYQQTPGQGLQFLFEYFSETQRNKGNFPGRFSGRQFSNSRSEMNVSTLELGDSALYLCASSETGTSGIGEQFFGPGTRLTVL.